This T cell receptor beta chain derives from a study of beta chain features in type 1 diabetes. General study findings and limits: Compared to healthy donors, patients appeared to have naive, central memory and Treg TCRB repertoires that were more alike. Researchers report that Type 1 diabetes patients had moderately but significantly shorter TCRB CDR3s across all four CD4+ subsets.

V gave up 2 bases and J gave up 3 bases, with 12 bases separating them. Germline assignment: CDR1 LNHNV and CDR2 YYDKDF (reference sequence). This CDR3 is built from 15 residues. This clone was detected a few times. The antigen remains undetermined. The study reverse transcribed the entire isolated RNA, so it sequenced expressed TCRB transcripts. Using immunoSEQ multiplex PCR, the repertoire was profiled, and TCRdb retains in-frame clones only, with some absent. The profile shows 130,000 to 150,000 clones, about 12% of them singletons. This rearrangement joins TRBV15 to TRBJ2-3, with D unclear. This TCR derives from a man between 18 and 35 years old with type 1 diabetes. Sequencing input: central memory CD4+ T cells from blood. For the CDR3, the DNA is TGTGCCACCAGCAGACTAAAATCGGGTACAGATACGCAGTATTTT. This codes for CATSRLKSGTDTQYF.